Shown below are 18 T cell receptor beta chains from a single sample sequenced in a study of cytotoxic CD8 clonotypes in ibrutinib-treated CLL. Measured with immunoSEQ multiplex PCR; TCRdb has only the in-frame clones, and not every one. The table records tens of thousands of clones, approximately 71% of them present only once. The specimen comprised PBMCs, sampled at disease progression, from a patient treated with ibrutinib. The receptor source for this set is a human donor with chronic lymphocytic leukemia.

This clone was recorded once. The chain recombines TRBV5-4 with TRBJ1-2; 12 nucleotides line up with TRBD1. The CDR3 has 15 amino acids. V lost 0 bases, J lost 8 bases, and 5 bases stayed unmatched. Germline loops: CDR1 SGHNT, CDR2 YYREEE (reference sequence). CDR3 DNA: TGTGCCAGCAGCTTGGGGGACAGGGGGCTACGAGGCTACACCTTC. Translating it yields CASSLGDRGLRGYTF. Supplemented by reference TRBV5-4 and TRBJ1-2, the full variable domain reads ETGVTQSPTHLIKTRGQQVTLRCSSQSGHNTVSWYQQALGQGPQFIFQYYREEENGRGNFPPRFSGLQFPNYSSELNVNALELDDSALYLCASSLGDRGLRGYTFGSGTRLTVV.

The CDR3 is CSVEDPGEAGGFF. The CDR3, as DNA: TGCAGCGTTGAAGACCCAGGGGAGGCAGGGGGTTTCTTT. The chain is built from TRBV29-1 and TRBJ1-1; 7 nucleotides match TRBD1. The CDR3 is 13 residues long. V was pared by 0 bases and J by 13 bases, with 11 bases of the junction left unmatched. Germline V lookup: CDR1 SQVTM, CDR2 ANQGSEA. The full variable domain, in which reference TRBV29-1 and TRBJ1-1 provide the parts outside the CDR3, is SAVISQKPSRDICQRGTSLTIQCQVDSQVTMMFWYRQQPGQSLTLIATANQGSEATYESGFVIDKFPISRPNLTFSTLTVSNMSPEDSSIYLCSVEDPGEAGGFFGQGTRLTVV.

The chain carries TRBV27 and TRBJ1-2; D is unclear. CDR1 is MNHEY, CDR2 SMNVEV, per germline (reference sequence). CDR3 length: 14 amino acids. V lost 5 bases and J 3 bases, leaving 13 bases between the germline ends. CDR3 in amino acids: CASSPKADYYGYTF. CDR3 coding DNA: TGTGCCAGCAGTCCTAAAGCGGATTACTATGGCTACACCTTC.

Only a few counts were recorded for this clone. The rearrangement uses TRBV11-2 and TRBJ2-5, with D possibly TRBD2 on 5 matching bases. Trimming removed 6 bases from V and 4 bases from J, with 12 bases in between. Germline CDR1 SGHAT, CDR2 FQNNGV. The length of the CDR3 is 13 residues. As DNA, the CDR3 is TGTGCCAGCAGGCCGGGGATGGGAGAGACCCAGTACTTC. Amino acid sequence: CASRPGMGETQYF.

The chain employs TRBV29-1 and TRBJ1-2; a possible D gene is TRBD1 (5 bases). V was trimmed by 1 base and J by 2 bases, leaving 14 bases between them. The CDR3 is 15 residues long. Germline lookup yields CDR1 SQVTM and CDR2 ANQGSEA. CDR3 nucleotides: TGCAGCGTTGAAGGAGGGGCTCAAGTGAACTATGGCTACACCTTC. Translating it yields CSVEGGAQVNYGYTF.

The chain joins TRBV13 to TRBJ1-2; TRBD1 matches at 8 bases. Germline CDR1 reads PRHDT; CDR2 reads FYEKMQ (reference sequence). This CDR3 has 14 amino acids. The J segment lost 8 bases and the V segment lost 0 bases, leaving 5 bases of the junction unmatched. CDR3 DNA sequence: TGTGCCAGCAGCTTAGGCCAGGGGGCAAGGGGCTACACCTTC. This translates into CASSLGQGARGYTF.

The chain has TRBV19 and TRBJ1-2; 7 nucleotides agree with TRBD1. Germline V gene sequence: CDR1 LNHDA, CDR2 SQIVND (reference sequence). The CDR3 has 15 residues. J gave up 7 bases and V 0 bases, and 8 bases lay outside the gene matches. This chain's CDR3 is CASSIDHDRVVGYTF. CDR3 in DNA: TGTGCCAGTAGTATAGATCACGACAGGGTGGTTGGCTACACCTTC.

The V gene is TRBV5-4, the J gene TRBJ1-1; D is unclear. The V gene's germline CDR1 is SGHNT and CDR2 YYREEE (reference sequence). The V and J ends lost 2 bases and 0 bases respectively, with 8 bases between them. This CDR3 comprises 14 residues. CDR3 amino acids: CASSLPGLNTEAFF. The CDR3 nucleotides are TGTGCCAGCAGCTTACCAGGATTGAACACTGAAGCTTTCTTT.

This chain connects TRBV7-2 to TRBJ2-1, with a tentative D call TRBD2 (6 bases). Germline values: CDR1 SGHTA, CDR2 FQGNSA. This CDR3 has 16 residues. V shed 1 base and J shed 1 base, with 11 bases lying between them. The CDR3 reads CASSLEVGGSYNEQFF. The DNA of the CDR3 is TGTGCCAGCAGCTTAGAGGTGGGAGGATCCTACAATGAGCAGTTCTTC.

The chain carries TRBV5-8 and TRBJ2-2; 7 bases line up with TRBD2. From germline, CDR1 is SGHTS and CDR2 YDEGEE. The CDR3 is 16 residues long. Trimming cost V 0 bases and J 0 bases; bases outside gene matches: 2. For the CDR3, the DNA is TGTGCCAGCAGCTTGGGGGCGGGAGCGAACACCGGGGAGCTGTTTTTT. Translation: CASSLGAGANTGELFF.

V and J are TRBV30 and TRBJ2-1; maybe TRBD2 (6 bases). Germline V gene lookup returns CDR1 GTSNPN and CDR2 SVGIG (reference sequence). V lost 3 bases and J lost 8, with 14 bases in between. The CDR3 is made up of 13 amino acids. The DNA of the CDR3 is TGTGCCTGGAGCCCCCAGGCGGGACATGAGCAGTTCTTC. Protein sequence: CAWSPQAGHEQFF.

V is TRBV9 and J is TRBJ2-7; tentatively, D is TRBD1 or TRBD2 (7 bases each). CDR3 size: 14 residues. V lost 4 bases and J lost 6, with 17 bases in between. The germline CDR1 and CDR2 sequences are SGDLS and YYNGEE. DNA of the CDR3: TGTGCCAGCAGCATAAACACAGGGGAGGGCGAGCAGTACTTC. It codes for CASSINTGEGEQYF.

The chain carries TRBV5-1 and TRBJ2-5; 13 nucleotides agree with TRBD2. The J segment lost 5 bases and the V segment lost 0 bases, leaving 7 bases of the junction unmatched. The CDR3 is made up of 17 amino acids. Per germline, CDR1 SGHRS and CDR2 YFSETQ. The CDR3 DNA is TGCGCCAGCAGCTTGGCCCTCCTGACTAGCGGGAGGGAGACCCAGTACTTC. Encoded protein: CASSLALLTSGRETQYF.

DNA for the CDR3: TGTGCCAGCAGCCCCTGGCTAGCGGGAGGTCTCAACGAGCAGTACTTC. Its protein product is CASSPWLAGGLNEQYF. V and J are TRBV7-8 and TRBJ2-7; TRBD2 agrees at 11 bases. The germline CDR1 and CDR2 sequences are SGHVS and FQNEAQ. This CDR3 has 16 amino acids. With V trimmed by 5 bases and J by 5 bases, 11 bases remained unmatched. Supplemented by reference TRBV7-8 and TRBJ2-7, the full variable domain reads GAGVSQSPRYKVAKRGQDVALRCDPISGHVSLFWYQQALGQGPEFLTYFQNEAQLDKSGLPSDRFFAERPEGSVSTLKIQRTQQEDSAVYLCASSPWLAGGLNEQYFGPGTRLTVT.

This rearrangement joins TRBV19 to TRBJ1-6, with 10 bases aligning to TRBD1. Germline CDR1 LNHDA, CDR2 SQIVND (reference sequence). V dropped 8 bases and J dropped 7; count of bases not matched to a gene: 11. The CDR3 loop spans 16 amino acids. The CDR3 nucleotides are TGTGCCAGTCGAACCTCCGGGACAGGGGAGAATTCACCCCTCCACTTT. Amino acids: CASRTSGTGENSPLHF. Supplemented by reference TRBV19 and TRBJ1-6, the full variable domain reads DGGITQSPKYLFRKEGQNVTLSCEQNLNHDAMYWYRQDPGQGLRLIYYSQIVNDFQKGDIAEGYSVSREKKESFPLTVTSAQKNPTAFYLCASRTSGTGENSPLHFGNGTRLTVT.

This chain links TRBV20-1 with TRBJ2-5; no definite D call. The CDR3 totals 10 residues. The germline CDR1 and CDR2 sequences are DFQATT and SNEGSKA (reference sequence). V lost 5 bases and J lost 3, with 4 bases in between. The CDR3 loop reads CSASEETQYF. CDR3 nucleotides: TGCAGTGCTTCTGAAGAGACCCAGTACTTC.

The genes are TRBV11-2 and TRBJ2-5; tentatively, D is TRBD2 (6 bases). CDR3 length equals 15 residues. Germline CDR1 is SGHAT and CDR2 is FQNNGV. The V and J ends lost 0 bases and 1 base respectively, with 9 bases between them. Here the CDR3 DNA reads TGTGCCAGCAGCTTAGATTCGGGAGTCCAAGAGACCCAGTACTTC. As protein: CASSLDSGVQETQYF. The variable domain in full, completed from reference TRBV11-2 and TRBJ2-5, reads EAGVAQSPRYKIIEKRQSVAFWCNPISGHATLYWYQQILGQGPKLLIQFQNNGVVDDSQLPKDRFSAERLKGVDSTLKIQPAKLEDSAVYLCASSLDSGVQETQYFGPGTRLLVL.

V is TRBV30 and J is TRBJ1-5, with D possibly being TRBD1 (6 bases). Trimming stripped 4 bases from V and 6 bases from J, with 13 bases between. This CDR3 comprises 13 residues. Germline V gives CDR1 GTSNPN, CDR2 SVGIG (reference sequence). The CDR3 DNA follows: TGTGCCTGGAATCAGGGGTTCGCTCAGCCCCAGCATTTT. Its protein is CAWNQGFAQPQHF.